This note documents a single T cell receptor (beta chain) sequence. The germline CDR1 and CDR2 sequences are GTSNPN and SVGIG (reference sequence). This CDR3 has 14 amino acids. Trimming stripped 0 bases from V and 2 bases from J, with 8 bases between. The sample comes from a study of T cell changes during pregnancy in multiple sclerosis. The data were produced by immunoSEQ multiplex PCR, yet TCRdb's version contains in-frame clones alone and is incomplete. This sample has approximately 52,000 clones, with almost 95% found just once. This TCR was sampled from a female donor with multiple sclerosis, enrolled in a pregnancy study. The V call is TRBV30, the J call TRBJ1-3, with D maybe TRBD1 (5 bases). The specimen was CD4+ T cells from peripheral blood mononuclear cells, collected in the third trimester of pregnancy. The CDR3, as DNA: TGTGCCTGGAGTGTGGGGCAGCCTGGAAACACCATATATTTT. Its translation is CAWSVGQPGNTIYF.